Sequencing of this T cell receptor beta chain was carried out in a study of identical twins. A few counts support this clonotype. The antigen is undetermined. Germline V CDR1 and CDR2: DFQATT, SNEGSKA (reference sequence). J lost 3 bases, V lost 3 bases, and 4 bases had no gene match. The CDR3 has 15 residues. Notes on the study in general: It was possible that invariant MAIT and iNKT cells partly confounded the zero-insertion analyses. In cord blood, abundant beta clonotypes had fewer insertions; memory showed no trend.

Template switching added a universal primer site, and cDNA bore unique molecular identifiers. TCRdb re-called the 5' RACE reads through MiXCR, storing one row per CDR3 protein. The data hold around 680,000 distinct CDR3 sequences, with approximately 9% observed a single time. The data were also submitted as part of a second study, on yellow fever vaccine responses in identical twins.

This chain joins TRBV20-1 and TRBJ2-2, with 10 positions matching TRBD2. The sequencing input was PBMCs. This sequence was found in a woman under 30 in good health. The chain's CDR3 is CSARELAGHTGELFF. The CDR3 DNA reads as TGCAGTGCTAGGGAACTAGCGGGACACACCGGGGAGCTGTTTTTT.